The present entry profiles one T cell receptor (beta chain) with its context. Authors' processing steps: Scientists estimated how many nucleated cells there were by amplifying reference gene primers. Sequencing used immunoSEQ multiplex PCR; TCRdb keeps in-frame clones, though not all of them. From that table come the V and J calls and clone size; the DNA was used to work out D and trimming. The profile covers about 50,000 clones, with roughly 90% appearing a single time and more than 8% taken by the ten largest. Germline CDR1 is SGHTA and CDR2 is FQGNSA. V lost 3 bases and J 4 bases, leaving 17 bases between the germline ends. The CDR3 sequence is 16 residues long. This sample stems from a study of blood T cell repertoires in COVID-19. At the level of the study: Samples taken during acute and convalescent COVID-19 were collected in the United States, Italy and Spain. The cDNA or gDNA used as material had been derived from T cells, B-cell-depleted T cells, or PBMCs.

This chain connects TRBV7-2 to TRBJ2-3; D perhaps matches TRBD2 (6 bases). The origin of this receptor is a woman older than 75 with acute or convalescent COVID-19. Sequenced material: peripheral blood. CDR3 loop: CASSFGSGFLPDTQYF. The CDR3 DNA follows: TGTGCCAGCAGCTTTGGTAGCGGATTCCTTCCAGATACGCAGTATTTT.